What follows describes a single T cell receptor (beta chain). Germline V lookup: CDR1 MNHEY, CDR2 SMNVEV (reference sequence). CDR3 length: 14 residues. With V trimmed by 5 bases and J by 4 bases, 7 bases remained unmatched. The data derive from a study of identical twins. TCRdb re-called the 5' RACE reads through MiXCR, storing one row per CDR3 protein. The sample contains roughly 220,000 distinct CDR3 sequences, roughly 7.1% of which appear only once. This sample also belongs to another study, concerning T cells expressing NK-cell markers.

The chain recombines TRBV27 with TRBJ1-1; 7 nucleotides agree with TRBD1. This clonotype was obtained from a woman younger than 35 in good health. Sequenced sample: CD8+ T cells sorted from blood. CDR3 residues: CASSAQGVGTEAFF. Written as DNA, the CDR3 is TGTGCCAGCAGTGCCCAGGGGGTAGGCACTGAAGCTTTCTTT.